These 3 T cell receptor beta chains share one sample of origin, sequenced in a study of regulatory T cells in long-lasting Graves disease (dated by TCRdb to the early 2020s). Library method: multiplex PCR. The listed sequencing device is Illumina HiSeq 4000. To build TCR beta libraries, CDR3 regions were amplified by Arm-PCR using iRepertoire HTBI primers. The public reads were reanalyzed by TCRdb: fastp trimming at Q25, MiXCR alignment, in-frame beta chains only. Identical CDR3 protein sequences are pooled into one entry, listed with their most common genes and DNA. The sample records 500,000 or so distinct CDR3 sequences, 12% to 15% of which are singletons. Around a sixth of the sample comes from the top ten. What the time point label conveys for this sample: newly diagnosed GD, antithyroid drugs for less than 3 months. RNA was extracted from PBMCs in TRIzol for both TCR sequencing and RNA sequencing.

The sample was also linked to a second study, of T cells in Graves' hyperthyroidism and ophthalmopathy.

The starting material was peripheral blood mononuclear cells (PBMCs), obtained at new diagnosis, from a patient treated with antithyroid drugs. These receptors were taken from a woman between 50 and 59 years old with Graves disease. Donor details come from another sample of the same person, matched by shared clones.

The chain links TRBV28 to TRBJ2-7, with 9 bases aligning to TRBD1. The CDR3 extends over 15 amino acids. Per the germline V gene, CDR1 is MDHEN and CDR2 is SYDVKM. The V segment lost 4 bases and the J segment 1 base; nucleotides outside the gene matches: 5. In nucleotides, the CDR3 is TGTGCCAGCAGTTGGGACAGGGTATTTTCCTACGAGCAGTACTTC. It is translated as CASSWDRVFSYEQYF.

The chain has TRBV27 and TRBJ2-5, with 11 bases matching TRBD1. Germline values: CDR1 MNHEY, CDR2 SMNVEV (reference sequence). Trimming cost V 5 bases and J 5 bases; bases outside gene matches: 7. This CDR3 is built from 15 residues. CDR3 amino acids: CASSPGQGAYETQYF. DNA for the CDR3: TGTGCCAGCAGTCCCGGACAGGGGGCGTATGAGACCCAGTACTTC.

This clonotype was seen repeatedly, ten times or more. The chain has TRBV30 and TRBJ2-7; 9 nucleotides align to TRBD1. The CDR3 runs to 14 residues. Germline trimming cut 3 bases from V and 6 bases from J; bases unmatched to any gene: 9. The germline CDR1 and CDR2 sequences are GTSNPN and SVGIG (reference sequence). CDR3 amino acids: CAWRYRDRAFEQYF. The CDR3 DNA reads as TGTGCCTGGAGGTACCGGGACAGGGCCTTCGAGCAGTACTTC.